Below, 29 T cell receptor beta chains from the same sample are listed, as sequenced in a study of cytomegalovirus exposure and HLA in healthy donors (dated by TCRdb to about 2017). Libraries were built with the immunoSEQ multiplex PCR assay. For the multiplex PCR, a mixture combining 60 forward primers for TCR Vbeta segments and 13 reverse primers for TCR Jbeta segments was used. The source is immuneACCESS, and TCRdb retained only in-frame sequences with V and J called. Part of the clones is not carried over; for the studies checked, unresolved V genes explain less than half of this, and the remainder is unexplained. The sample table records approximately 290,000 clones; 80% of these occur just once. About 0.29% of the sample is held by the ten biggest clonotypes. Source material: PBMCs. The receptor source for this set is a girl between 2 and 10 years old in good health and CMV-seronegative.

This clone has a single count. The chain uses TRBV9 and TRBJ2-5; possibly TRBD2 for D (7 bases). Trimming removed 3 bases at V and 7 bases at J, with 22 bases between. CDR1 and CDR2 from the germline V gene are SGDLS and YYNGEE. The CDR3 totals 16 residues. In nucleotides, the CDR3 is TGTGCCAGCAGCGGAAGTTGGGGGGGGCCCGGTGGGACCCAGTACTTC. Protein sequence: CASSGSWGGPGGTQYF. Variable domain in full (rest from reference TRBV9 and TRBJ2-5): DSGVTQTPKHLITATGQRVTLRCSPRSGDLSVYWYQQSLDQGLQFLIQYYNGEERAKGNILERFSAQQFPDLHSELNLSSLELGDSALYFCASSGSWGGPGGTQYFGPGTRLLVL.

This clone was picked up a small number of times. The chain is built from TRBV14 and TRBJ2-1; perhaps TRBD2 as D (5 bases). V lost 1 base, J lost 8 bases, and 15 bases lay in between. Germline lookup yields CDR1 SGHDN and CDR2 FVKESK. The CDR3 has 15 amino acids. The CDR3 protein is CASSQALWERDEQFF. Here the CDR3 DNA reads TGTGCCAGCAGCCAAGCTCTATGGGAGCGCGATGAGCAGTTCTTC.

This clone is a singleton in its sample. The chain couples TRBV6-5 to TRBJ2-1; D is possibly TRBD2 (5 bases). Germline V CDR1 and CDR2: MNHEY, SVGAGI. With 0 bases removed from V and 13 bases from J, the gap between germline ends came to 13 bases. The CDR3 spans 13 residues. The CDR3 is CASSYSTLAVQFF. The DNA for the CDR3 is TGTGCCAGCAGTTACTCGACTCTAGCTGTACAGTTCTTC.

The chain is built from TRBV2 and TRBJ2-6; D is unresolved. The length of the CDR3 is 14 residues. Germline lookup yields CDR1 SNHLY and CDR2 FYNNEI. V shed 5 bases and J shed 4 bases, with 9 bases lying between them. CDR3 nucleotide sequence: TGTGCCAGCAGTTACAACCCCGGGGCCAACGTCCTGACTTTC. Protein product: CASSYNPGANVLTF.

The CDR3 region is CASSLQEYQETQYF. CDR3 DNA: TGTGCCAGCTCATTACAGGAGTATCAAGAGACCCAGTACTTC. The chain carries TRBV18 and TRBJ2-5; the D gene is possibly TRBD1 (5 bases). Germline V gene lookup returns CDR1 KGHSH and CDR2 LQKENI. V gave up 5 bases and J gave up 2 bases, with 12 bases separating them. The CDR3 is 14 amino acids.

The CDR3 region has the DNA TGTGCCACCAGAGACCCCCGGACAGGGGTTTCTCCCCAGCATTTT. This gives the protein CATRDPRTGVSPQHF. This rearrangement joins TRBV15 to TRBJ1-5, with TRBD1 matching 9 bases. Germline loops: CDR1 LNHNV, CDR2 YYDKDF (reference sequence). With 6 bases clipped from V and 10 bases from J, the junction kept 13 bases outside the gene matches. The CDR3 has 15 amino acids.

This rearrangement joins TRBV9 to TRBJ1-5, with unresolved D. The CDR3 runs 15 residues. CDR1 and CDR2 from the germline V gene are SGDLS and YYNGEE. Trimming shortened V by 1 base and J by 3 bases, and 11 bases separated the two germline ends. DNA for the CDR3: TGTGCCAGCAGCGTATACGGGGAGCCCAATCAGCCCCAGCATTTT. Its protein is CASSVYGEPNQPQHF.

The chain carries TRBV27 and TRBJ1-1; 7 positions agree with TRBD1. CDR1 MNHEY and CDR2 SMNVEV come from the germline V gene (reference sequence). CDR3 size: 13 residues. Germline trimming cut 3 bases from V and 7 bases from J; bases unmatched to any gene: 5. The CDR3 region is CASSFRDRIEAFF. CDR3 nucleotides: TGTGCCAGCAGTTTCCGGGACAGAATTGAAGCTTTCTTT.

The genes are TRBV27 and TRBJ1-1; 8 bases map to TRBD1. Germline CDR1 is MNHEY and CDR2 is SMNVEV (reference sequence). Trimming at V came to 5 bases and at J to 12 bases, leaving 8 bases not matched to a gene. CDR3 length: 12 amino acids. As DNA, the CDR3 is TGTGCCAGCAGTAAGCAGGGGGCTAGGTCTTTCTTT. Translating it yields CASSKQGARSFF.

The chain couples TRBV11-2 to TRBJ2-3; TRBD2 aligns across 7 bases. Germline CDR1 and CDR2: SGHAT and FQNNGV. V lost 3 bases, J lost 3 bases, and 6 bases stayed unmatched. CDR3 length: 15 residues. CDR3 amino acids: CASSFAGDGTDTQYF. CDR3 sequence (DNA): TGTGCCAGCAGCTTCGCGGGGGACGGGACAGATACGCAGTATTTT.

The chain combines TRBV7-2 with TRBJ2-4, with a possible D match to TRBD1 (6 bases). The germline V and J ends were trimmed by 4 bases and 11 bases, with 15 bases remaining between them. The germline CDR1 and CDR2 sequences are SGHTA and FQGNSA. This CDR3 comprises 13 residues. The CDR3 region has the DNA TGTGCCAGCAGCTCACCGGGACACTTCGTTCAGTACTTC. Encoded protein: CASSSPGHFVQYF.

This clone came up once. This chain joins TRBV19 and TRBJ1-4; 7 nucleotides line up with TRBD1. This CDR3 contains 16 residues. The junction had 8 bases not matched to a gene; V was cut back by 3 bases and J by 4 bases. Germline V gives CDR1 LNHDA, CDR2 SQIVND (reference sequence). The CDR3 DNA reads TGTGCCAGTAGTATTGGGAGGACAGGACTTAATGAAAAACTGTTTTTT. It yields the protein CASSIGRTGLNEKLFF.

The rearrangement uses TRBV7-9 and TRBJ2-1, with a weak D call TRBD2 (6 bases). CDR1 is SEHNR, CDR2 FQNEAQ, per germline (reference sequence). Trimming removed 5 bases at V and 10 bases at J, with 12 bases between. The CDR3 runs to 12 residues. CDR3 protein: CASSKGLAEQFF. The CDR3 bases are TGTGCCAGCAGCAAGGGACTGGCGGAGCAGTTCTTC.

V gene TRBV7-9 combines with J gene TRBJ2-7; 13 bases match TRBD2. The CDR3 has 16 residues. CDR1 and CDR2 from the germline V gene are SEHNR and FQNEAQ (reference sequence). Trimming cost V 3 bases and J 12 bases; bases outside gene matches: 14. CDR3 coding DNA: TGTGCCAGCAGCTTGGGGGGAACTGGACTAGCGGGAGATCTGTACTTC. This translates into CASSLGGTGLAGDLYF.

The gene calls are TRBV7-6 and TRBJ2-7, with D perhaps TRBD2 (5 bases). This CDR3 has 15 residues. The V gene's germline CDR1 is SGHVS and CDR2 FNYEAQ. Trimming pared 5 bases from V and 0 bases from J, leaving 14 bases between. The CDR3 region has the DNA TGTGCCAGCAGCCCAGTGACTATAGCCTCCTACGAGCAGTACTTC. Translated, it gives CASSPVTIASYEQYF.

The chain employs TRBV13 and TRBJ1-1, with D unresolved. The germline V and J ends were trimmed by 4 bases and 6 bases, with 12 bases remaining between them. Germline-derived CDR1 and CDR2 are PRHDT and FYEKMQ (reference sequence). CDR3 length: 13 amino acids. CDR3 nucleotide sequence: TGTGCCAGCAGCTCACAAGGACTCCCTGAAGCTTTCTTT. The encoded protein is CASSSQGLPEAFF. Complete variable domain (other parts from reference TRBV13 and TRBJ1-1): AAGVIQSPRHLIKEKRETATLKCYPIPRHDTVYWYQQGPGQDPQFLISFYEKMQSDKGSIPDRFSAQQFSDYHSELNMSSLELGDSALYFCASSSQGLPEAFFGQGTRLTVV.

The rearrangement uses TRBV30 and TRBJ1-2; no definite D call. CDR3 size: 12 residues. Germline loops: CDR1 GTSNPN, CDR2 SVGIG (reference sequence). V was cut by 8 bases and J by 4 bases, with 14 bases left in between. The CDR3 loop is CAQSGGPYGYTF. CDR3 in DNA: TGTGCCCAATCAGGAGGGCCCTATGGCTACACCTTC.

This clone was seen more than once but under ten times. The chain uses TRBV2 and TRBJ2-7; 10 bases fit TRBD1. Germline CDR1 SNHLY, CDR2 FYNNEI. The CDR3 totals 16 residues. V was clipped by 7 bases and J by 2 bases; unmatched bases: 11. The CDR3 sequence is CASIPFVGQGPYEQYF. The CDR3 DNA reads TGTGCCAGCATTCCCTTTGTGGGACAGGGGCCCTACGAGCAGTACTTC.

This sequence joins TRBV6-1 and TRBJ1-5; 7 bases align to TRBD1. CDR3 length equals 13 residues. V shed 11 bases and J 5 bases; nucleotides not matched to a gene: 9. Germline values: CDR1 MNHNS, CDR2 SASEGT. Written as DNA, the CDR3 is TGTGCCGGCCGTACAGGGGAGGATCAGCCCCAGCATTTT. This gives the protein CAGRTGEDQPQHF.

This clone was seen a few times. The chain employs TRBV5-1 and TRBJ2-1, with D unresolved. V gave up 0 bases and J gave up 4 bases, with 8 bases separating them. Germline V lookup: CDR1 SGHRS, CDR2 YFSETQ. The CDR3 loop spans 14 amino acids. CDR3 loop: CASSLGAAYNEQFF. The DNA for the CDR3 is TGCGCCAGCAGCTTGGGCGCCGCATACAATGAGCAGTTCTTC.

This clone was observed a handful of times. This chain links TRBV13 with TRBJ2-7; the D gene is possibly TRBD1 (5 bases). This CDR3 has 12 residues. CDR1 is PRHDT, CDR2 FYEKMQ, per germline (reference sequence). The V end was cut by 5 bases, the J end by 6 bases, with 11 bases between. DNA of the CDR3: TGTGCCAGCAGCCCCAGGGTCGGCGAGCAGTACTTC. Its protein is CASSPRVGEQYF. Full variable domain (outside the CDR3, taken from reference TRBV13 and TRBJ2-7): AAGVIQSPRHLIKEKRETATLKCYPIPRHDTVYWYQQGPGQDPQFLISFYEKMQSDKGSIPDRFSAQQFSDYHSELNMSSLELGDSALYFCASSPRVGEQYFGPGTRLTVT.

This sequence joins TRBV7-3 and TRBJ2-5; the D gene is possibly TRBD1 (6 bases). The CDR3 is made up of 14 amino acids. With 5 bases removed from V and 1 base from J, the gap between germline ends came to 11 bases. CDR1 is SGHTA, CDR2 FQGTGA, per germline. CDR3 region: CASSATGTQETQYF. The CDR3 region has the DNA TGTGCCAGCAGCGCAACAGGGACCCAAGAGACCCAGTACTTC.

This sequence joins TRBV28 and TRBJ2-1, with TRBD2 matching over 8 bases. The CDR3 runs 17 residues. The V gene end was trimmed by 4 bases and the J gene end by 7 bases; junction bases not matched to a gene: 15. Per the germline V gene, CDR1 is MDHEN and CDR2 is SYDVKM. The CDR3 sequence: CASSSPLGLAGGNEQFF. As DNA, the CDR3 is TGTGCCAGCAGTTCTCCACTAGGACTAGCTGGGGGAAATGAGCAGTTCTTC.

The rearrangement links TRBV2 to TRBJ2-7; D is uncertain. This CDR3 is built from 12 residues. Deletions cut 5 bases from V and 4 bases from J, with 9 bases between. Germline V gene lookup returns CDR1 SNHLY and CDR2 FYNNEI. The CDR3 loop is CASSHTKYEQYF. The CDR3, as DNA: TGTGCCAGCAGTCACACCAAGTACGAGCAGTACTTC.

This clone occurred once. J is TRBJ2-7 and V is TRBV7-3; TRBD1 matches 9 bases. In germline, CDR1 is SGHTA, CDR2 FQGTGA. Unmatched junction bases numbered 15, after V lost 1 base and J lost 5 bases. The CDR3 totals 18 residues. The CDR3 spells CASSLMARETGGLNEQYF. The CDR3 DNA reads as TGTGCCAGCAGCTTAATGGCCCGCGAGACAGGGGGTCTCAACGAGCAGTACTTC.

This chain links TRBV5-8 with TRBJ1-5; 11 bases are a match to TRBD1. V dropped 6 bases and J dropped 2; count of bases not matched to a gene: 19. Germline-derived CDR1 and CDR2 are SGHTS and YDEGEE. The CDR3 contains 20 residues. This CDR3 is CASTKHAGTGGFEGNQPQHF. The DNA of the CDR3 is TGTGCCAGCACCAAGCACGCCGGGACAGGGGGATTCGAGGGCAATCAGCCCCAGCATTTT. Drawing the rest from reference TRBV5-8 and TRBJ1-5, the complete variable domain is EAGVTQSPTHLIKTRGQQATLRCSPISGHTSVYWYQQALGLGLQFLLWYDEGEERNRGNFPPRFSGRQFPNYSSELNVNALELEDSALYLCASTKHAGTGGFEGNQPQHFGDGTRLSIL.

The rearrangement links TRBV28 to TRBJ2-7; the D gene is possibly TRBD1 (5 bases). Trimming shortened V by 5 bases and J by 0 bases, and 14 bases separated the two germline ends. This CDR3 is built from 15 residues. CDR1 and CDR2 (germline): MDHEN, SYDVKM. The CDR3: CASSPTVSSSYEQYF. In DNA, the CDR3 is TGTGCCAGCAGTCCGACAGTATCCAGCTCCTACGAGCAGTACTTC.

The chain uses TRBV5-5 and TRBJ1-2; possibly TRBD1 for D (6 bases). CDR1 is SGHKS, CDR2 YYEKEE, per germline (reference sequence). V shed 2 bases and J shed 2 bases, with 13 bases lying between them. The CDR3 contains 15 residues. CDR3 coding DNA: TGTGCCAGCAGCTTTCGGCTACAGGGAAACTATGGCTACACCTTC. It is translated as CASSFRLQGNYGYTF. The variable domain in full, with the rest retrieved from reference TRBV5-5 and TRBJ1-2, is DAGVTQSPTHLIKTRGQQVTLRCSPISGHKSVSWYQQVLGQGPQFIFQYYEKEERGRGNFPDRFSARQFPNYSSELNVNALLLGDSALYLCASSFRLQGNYGYTFGSGTRLTVV.

This clone was seen only once. Written as DNA, the CDR3 is TGCGCCAGCAGCGTAGACACAGGGTCCGGGGCCAACGTCCTGACTTTC. It encodes CASSVDTGSGANVLTF. V and J are TRBV5-1 and TRBJ2-6, with D possibly being TRBD1 (6 bases). CDR1 SGHRS and CDR2 YFSETQ come from the germline V gene. The CDR3 sequence is 16 residues long. V dropped 4 bases and J dropped 4 bases, with 15 bases sitting between them.